This T cell receptor (beta chain) was retrieved from a study of brain metastases from non-small cell lung cancer. Germline CDR1 reads SGHDT; CDR2 reads YYEEEE. V was shortened by 3 bases and J by 2 bases, with 10 bases between the two germline ends. This CDR3 spans 14 amino acids. Clones were read by immunoSEQ multiplex PCR, and TCRdb kept only the in-frame ones, dropping some. The table has 13,000 to 15,000 clones, around four fifths seen once. Notes on this clone: Its antigen is as yet unknown.

Study outcomes and limitations: Fewer infiltrating T cells were found in brain metastases than primaries. TCR repertoires overlapped largely between brain metastases and matched primaries. Compared with their matched primary tumors, roughly 60% of brain metastases showed expanded T-cell clones.

The clonotype originates from a donor at least 40 years old with non-small cell lung cancer. Sequenced: primary lung tumor tissue. The chain is built from TRBV5-6 and TRBJ2-3; D tentatively reads TRBD1 or TRBD2 (5 bases each). In nucleotides, the CDR3 is TGTGCCAGCAGCTGGGACCTATACACAGATACGCAGTATTTT. This translates into CASSWDLYTDTQYF.